This TCR beta chain was identified during a study of T cells expressing NK-cell markers. For the study at large: From sorted CD3+CD56+NKG2C+, CD3+CD56+NKG2C- and CD3+CD56-NKG2C+ T cells came the TCR beta repertoires.

CDR1 and CDR2 from the germline V gene are MNHNS and SASEGT. There are 15 residues in the CDR3. Details on this clonotype: What it binds is not known.

TCRdb derives one entry per CDR3 protein from the 5' RACE reads, leaving out DNA. This listing includes roughly 350,000 distinct CDR3 sequences. General observations from the study: The same clonotypes also predominated in the CD3+CD56-NKG2C+ fraction of a few donors. In a handful of donors, dominant CD3+CD56+NKG2C+ clones formed roughly 1.0-7.5% of CD8+ cells.

This TCR was recovered from a man aged 18 to 69 in good health. This sequence joins TRBV6-1 and TRBJ1-6; checking the TCRdb D call of TRBD1 is not possible without DNA. Sequenced material: blood T cells: a sorted CD56 or NKG2C T cell subset, CD4+ or CD8+ T cells, or bulk PBMC T cells (not recorded which). CDR3 sequence: CASTTGGAYNSPLHF.